The clone carrying this T cell receptor beta chain was observed a handful of times. The antigen is not known. The data were obtained in a study of T cells in Graves' hyperthyroidism and ophthalmopathy. TCR beta CDR3 sequences were amplified from RNA transcripts. In the first-round RT-PCR of the TCR CDR3, the HTBI primer set was used. In TCRdb, the multiplex PCR reads were re-called with MiXCR into one record per CDR3 protein. The sample lists about 210,000 distinct CDR3 sequences, 17% seen once, with around 52% in the top ten. Whole-study findings and limits: Ophthalmopathy cases were set apart from stable hyperthyroidism by a 13 V-J model.

The CDR3 covers 15 residues. The V gene's germline CDR1 is SNHLY and CDR2 FYNNEI. Trimming cost V 5 bases and J 0 bases, with 11 bases left between them. This clonotype was sampled from a man between 45 and 60 years old with Graves' hyperthyroidism. The rearrangement uses TRBV2 and TRBJ2-1, with D maybe TRBD2 (5 bases). Sample: blood. The CDR3 loop is CASSFDYNSYNEQFF. The CDR3 bases are TGTGCCAGCAGTTTCGACTACAACTCCTACAATGAGCAGTTCTTC.